Reported below is one TCR beta chain. Seattle patient enrollment occurred during active infection, with longitudinal follow-up thereafter. The data derive from a study of blood T cell repertoires in COVID-19. At the level of the study: Sites across the United States, Italy and Spain contributed samples from acute and convalescent COVID-19. PBMCs, B-cell-depleted T cells, or T cells were the source of the cDNA or gDNA that made up the material.

CDR3 size: 15 residues. V dropped 7 bases and J dropped 3 bases, with 18 bases sitting between them. CDR1 MNHEY and CDR2 SVGAGI come from the germline V gene. The method was immunoSEQ multiplex PCR; TCRdb's version includes in-frame clones alone and lacks a portion of them. In the table there are some 170,000 clones, more than 85% of which are singletons. The V gene is TRBV6-5, the J gene TRBJ1-1; D might be TRBD1 (5 bases). The receptor was derived from a woman between 55 and 75 years old with COVID-19, enrolled during active disease. Material for sequencing was peripheral blood. CDR3 coding DNA: TGTGCCAGCAACCCGGGGGGTTGGGGCGACACTGAAGCTTTCTTT. Protein: CASNPGGWGDTEAFF.